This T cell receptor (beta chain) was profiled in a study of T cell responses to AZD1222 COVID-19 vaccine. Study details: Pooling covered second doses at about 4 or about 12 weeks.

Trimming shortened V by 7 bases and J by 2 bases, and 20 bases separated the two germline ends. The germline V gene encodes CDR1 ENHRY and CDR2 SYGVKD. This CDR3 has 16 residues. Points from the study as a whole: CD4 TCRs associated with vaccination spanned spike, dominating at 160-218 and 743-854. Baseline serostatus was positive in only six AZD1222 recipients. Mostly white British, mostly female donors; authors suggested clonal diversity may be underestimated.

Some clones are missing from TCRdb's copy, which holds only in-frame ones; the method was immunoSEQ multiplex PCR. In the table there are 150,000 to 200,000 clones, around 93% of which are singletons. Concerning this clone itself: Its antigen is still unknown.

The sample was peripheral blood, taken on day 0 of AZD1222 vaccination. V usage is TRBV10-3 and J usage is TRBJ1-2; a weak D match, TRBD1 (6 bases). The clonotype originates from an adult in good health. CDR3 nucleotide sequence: TGTGCCATCACCCGGACAGCTCCGGACGGCAACTATGGCTACACCTTC. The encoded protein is CAITRTAPDGNYGYTF.